This is a list of T cell receptor beta chains from one sample in a study of blood T cell repertoires in COVID-19. Generated by immunoSEQ multiplex PCR, the TCRdb table keeps only in-frame clones and is missing some. Counted here are about 46,000 clones, over 70% occurring once; the ten biggest clones make up around 8.6%. The specimen was peripheral blood. The origin of the receptors is a man aged 50-60 years with acute or convalescent COVID-19. Both conserved end residues are part of each CDR3. The order of the fields is V gene, D gene, J gene, CDR3 length, clone size, CDR3 DNA, CDR3 protein. The D gene is left open where the match is weak. Rows may omit the clone size; those that give it use once, few, many or a size class.

TRBV29-1	-	TRBJ2-1	11	once	TGCAGCGTGCGGTCCTACAATGAGCAGTTCTTC	CSVRSYNEQFF
TRBV2	-	TRBJ1-4	15	-	TGTGCCAGCAGTGTGAACGGACTCCTTAATGAAAAACTGTTTTTT	CASSVNGLLNEKLFF
TRBV27	-	TRBJ1-1	16	few	TGTGCCAGCAGTTTATTCTCAGGGTCTGGGGCGCAGAGAGCTTTCTTT	CASSLFSGSGAQRAFF
TRBV19	TRBD1	TRBJ1-1	14	-	TGTGCCAGTAGCCGGGACAGGGAGATCACTGAAGCTTTCTTT	CASSRDREITEAFF
TRBV7-2	TRBD2	TRBJ2-2	16	-	TGTGCCAGCAGCTTACCAGCGGGAGGTTGGACCGGGGAGCTGTTTTTT	CASSLPAGGWTGELFF
TRBV6-2/TRBV6-3	TRBD1	TRBJ2-4	13	-	TGTGCCAGCAGCCCTGTCAGGGGGAACATTCAGTACTTC	CASSPVRGNIQYF
TRBV7-2	TRBD1	TRBJ1-4	14	-	TGTGCCAGCAGCCTCGGACAGGGGGGTGAAAAACTGTTTTTT	CASSLGQGGEKLFF
TRBV5-4	TRBD1	TRBJ2-7	14	-	TGTGCCAGCAGCTACGACAGGGGCGACTACGAGCAGTACTTC	CASSYDRGDYEQYF
TRBV20-1	-	TRBJ2-7	11	-	TGCAGTGCTGAAGGTGGGAGGGAGCAGTACTTC	CSAEGGREQYF
TRBV3-1/TRBV3-2	TRBD1	TRBJ1-5	12	few	TGTGCCAGCAGGCAGGGGGACGGGCCCCAGCATTTT	CASRQGDGPQHF
TRBV11-2	-	TRBJ2-5	14	-	TGTGCCAGCAGCTTAGGCCTAGCGAAAGAGACCCAGTACTTC	CASSLGLAKETQYF
TRBV18	-	TRBJ1-1	13	-	TGTGCCAGCTCACCGGCAGGGCTCACTGAAGCTTTCTTT	CASSPAGLTEAFF
TRBV7-8	-	TRBJ2-7	13	-	TGTGCCAGCAGCGCCCAGCGGTATGTAGAGCAGTACTTC	CASSAQRYVEQYF
TRBV7-2	-	TRBJ1-6	15	-	TGTGCCAGCAGCTTGAGACTTTCGGATAATTCACCCCTCCACTTT	CASSLRLSDNSPLHF
TRBV24-1	TRBD2	TRBJ2-5	14	many	TGTGCCACCAGTGAGACTAGCGGGAGGGAGACCCAGTACTTC	CATSETSGRETQYF
TRBV24-1	-	TRBJ2-7	14	-	TGTGCCACCAGTGAGAGTGACAGAACCTACGAGCAGTACTTC	CATSESDRTYEQYF
TRBV2	TRBD1	TRBJ1-1	16	few	TGTGCCAGCAGAACTCAATTAACAGGGGGAGAAGGTCGGGCTTTCTTT	CASRTQLTGGEGRAFF
TRBV5-4	TRBD1	TRBJ1-2	15	-	TGTGCCAGCAGCTCCGAGACAGGGGGAATTGAAGGCTACACCTTC	CASSSETGGIEGYTF
TRBV19	-	TRBJ1-4	15	-	TGTGCCACCCAGACGAAGCGGGGGGCTAATGAAAAACTGTTTTTT	CATQTKRGANEKLFF
TRBV9	-	TRBJ1-1	13	-	TGTGCCAGCGGCACCGGGGGTAACACTGAAGCTTTCTTT	CASGTGGNTEAFF
TRBV28	TRBD2	TRBJ2-1	15	-	TGTGCCAGCAGCGAAAGGGGAGGGAGAGACAATGAGCAGTTCTTC	CASSERGGRDNEQFF
TRBV11-2	TRBD1	TRBJ1-6	15	-	TGTGCCAGCAGCCGGGACAGGCTGCCAAGTTCACCCCTCCACTTT	CASSRDRLPSSPLHF
TRBV7-6	-	TRBJ2-2	15	-	TGTGCCAGCACCCCCGATGGAGGCTACGGCGGGGAGCTGTTTTTT	CASTPDGGYGGELFF
TRBV7-9	TRBD1	TRBJ1-1	15	-	TGTGCCAGCAGCTTCCCCATAACCAACAGGGGGGTGGCTTTCTTT	CASSFPITNRGVAFF
TRBV7-9	-	TRBJ1-1	15	-	TGTGCCAGCAGCTTAGGATGGATGGAGGGAGGTGAAGCTTTCTTT	CASSLGWMEGGEAFF
TRBV19	-	TRBJ1-1	13	-	TGTGCCAGTAGTTGGCAGTTGAACACTGAAGCTTTCTTT	CASSWQLNTEAFF
TRBV28	-	TRBJ1-1	11	-	TGTGCCAGCAGCCTCCCTACTGAAGCTTTCTTT	CASSLPTEAFF
TRBV4-1	-	TRBJ1-5	16	-	TGCGCCAGCAGCCAACTTAACCTGGGGGGTAATCAGCCCCAGCATTTT	CASSQLNLGGNQPQHF
TRBV5-4	TRBD2	TRBJ2-1	14	-	TGTGCCAGCAGGGGGACTAGCGGGAGAAATGAGCAGTTCTTC	CASRGTSGRNEQFF
TRBV19	-	TRBJ1-1	13	few	TGTGCCAGTAGTATAGACAGGAACACTGAAGCTTTCTTT	CASSIDRNTEAFF
TRBV24-1	TRBD1	TRBJ2-3	13	once	TGTGCCACTACAGGGACAGGGTTAGATACGCAGTATTTT	CATTGTGLDTQYF
TRBV6-6	-	TRBJ1-5	12	-	TGTGCCAGCAATTTCGGCAATCAGCCCCAGCATTTT	CASNFGNQPQHF
TRBV27	TRBD1	TRBJ2-2	15	-	TGTGCCAGCAGTCAACAGGGGTGGGGCACCGGGGAGCTGTTTTTT	CASSQQGWGTGELFF
TRBV19	-	TRBJ1-5	12	-	TGTGCCAGTAGTATAGCTGATCAGCCCCAGCATTTT	CASSIADQPQHF
TRBV7-8	-	TRBJ2-7	17	-	TGTGCCAGCAGCTTAGGATTATCGCGACTAAATTCCTACGAGCAGTACTTC	CASSLGLSRLNSYEQYF
TRBV29-1	TRBD1	TRBJ1-4	13	-	TGCAGCGTTGAGTTCAGGGGGAATGAAAAACTGTTTTTT	CSVEFRGNEKLFF